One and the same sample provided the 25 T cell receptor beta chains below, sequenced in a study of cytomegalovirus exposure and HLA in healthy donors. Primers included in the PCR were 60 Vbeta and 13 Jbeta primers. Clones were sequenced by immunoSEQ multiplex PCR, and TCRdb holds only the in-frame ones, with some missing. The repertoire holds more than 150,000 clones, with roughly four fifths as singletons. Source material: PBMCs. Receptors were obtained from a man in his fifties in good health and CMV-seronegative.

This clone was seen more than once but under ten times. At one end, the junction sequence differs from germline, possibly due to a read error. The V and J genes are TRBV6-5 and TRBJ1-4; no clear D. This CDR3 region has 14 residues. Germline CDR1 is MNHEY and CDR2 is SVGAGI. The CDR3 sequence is CASSQHGTIEKLFF. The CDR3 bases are TGTGCCAGCAGTCAACACGGAACTATTGAAAAACTGTTTTTT.

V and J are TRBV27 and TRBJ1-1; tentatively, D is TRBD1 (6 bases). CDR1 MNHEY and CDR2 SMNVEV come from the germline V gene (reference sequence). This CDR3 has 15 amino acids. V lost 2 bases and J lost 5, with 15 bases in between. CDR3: CASSLAGAGETEAFF. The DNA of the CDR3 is TGTGCCAGCAGTTTAGCGGGGGCGGGGGAAACTGAAGCTTTCTTT.

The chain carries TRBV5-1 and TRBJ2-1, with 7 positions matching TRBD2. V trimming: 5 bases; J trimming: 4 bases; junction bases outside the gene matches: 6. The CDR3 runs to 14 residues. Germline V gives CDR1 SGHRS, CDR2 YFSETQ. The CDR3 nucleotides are TGCGCCAGCAGAGCCGGGACTACTTACAATGAGCAGTTCTTC. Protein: CASRAGTTYNEQFF.

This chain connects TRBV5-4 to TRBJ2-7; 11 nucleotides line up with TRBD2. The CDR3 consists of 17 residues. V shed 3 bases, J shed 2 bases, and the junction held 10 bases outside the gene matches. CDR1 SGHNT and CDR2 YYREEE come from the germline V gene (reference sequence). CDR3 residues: CASSSTIGLAGTYEQYF. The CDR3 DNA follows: TGTGCCAGCAGCTCCACCATAGGACTAGCGGGTACCTACGAGCAGTACTTC.

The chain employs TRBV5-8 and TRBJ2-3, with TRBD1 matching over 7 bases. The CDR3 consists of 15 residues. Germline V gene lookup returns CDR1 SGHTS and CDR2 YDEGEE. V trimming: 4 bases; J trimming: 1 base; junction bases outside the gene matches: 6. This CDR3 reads CASSRGGAGTDTQYF. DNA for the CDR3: TGTGCCAGCAGCCGAGGGGGCGCGGGCACAGATACGCAGTATTTT. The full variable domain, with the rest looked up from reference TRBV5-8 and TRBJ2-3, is EAGVTQSPTHLIKTRGQQATLRCSPISGHTSVYWYQQALGLGLQFLLWYDEGEERNRGNFPPRFSGRQFPNYSSELNVNALELEDSALYLCASSRGGAGTDTQYFGPGTRLTVL.

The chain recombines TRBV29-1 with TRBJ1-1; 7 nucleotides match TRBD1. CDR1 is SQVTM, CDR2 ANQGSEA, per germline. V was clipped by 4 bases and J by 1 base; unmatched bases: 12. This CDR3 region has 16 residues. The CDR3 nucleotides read TGCAGCGTTGTCTTTTTTGCGACAGGGACGAACACTGAAGCTTTCTTT. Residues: CSVVFFATGTNTEAFF.

CDR3 in amino acids: CASSPGLRGRGEQYF. In DNA form, the CDR3 reads TGCGCCAGCAGCCCGGGACTTAGGGGGAGGGGTGAGCAGTACTTC. The rearrangement joins TRBV4-1 to TRBJ2-7; D might be TRBD2 (7 bases). The CDR3 extends over 15 amino acids. CDR1 is MGHRA and CDR2 is YSYEKL in the germline V gene. The germline V and J ends were trimmed by 4 bases and 7 bases, with 20 bases remaining between them.

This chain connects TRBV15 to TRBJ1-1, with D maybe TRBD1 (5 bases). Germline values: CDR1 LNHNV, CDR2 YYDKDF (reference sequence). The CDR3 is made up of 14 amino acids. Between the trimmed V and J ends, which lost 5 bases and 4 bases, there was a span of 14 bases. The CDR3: CATSFQVGGTEAFF. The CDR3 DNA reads TGTGCCACCAGCTTTCAGGTGGGGGGCACTGAAGCTTTCTTT.

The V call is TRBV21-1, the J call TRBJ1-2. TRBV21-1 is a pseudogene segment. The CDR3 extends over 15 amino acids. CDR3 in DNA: TGTGCCAGCAGCTCGACGACGGAGGCAGGCTATGGCTACACCTTC. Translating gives CASSSTTEAGYGYTF.

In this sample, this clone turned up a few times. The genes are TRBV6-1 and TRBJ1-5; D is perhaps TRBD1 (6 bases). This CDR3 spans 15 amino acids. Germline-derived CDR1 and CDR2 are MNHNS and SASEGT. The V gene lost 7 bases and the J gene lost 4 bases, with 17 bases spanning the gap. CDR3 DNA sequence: TGTGCCAGCAACGAAAACAGGGCAAGGAATCAGCCCCAGCATTTT. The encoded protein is CASNENRARNQPQHF.

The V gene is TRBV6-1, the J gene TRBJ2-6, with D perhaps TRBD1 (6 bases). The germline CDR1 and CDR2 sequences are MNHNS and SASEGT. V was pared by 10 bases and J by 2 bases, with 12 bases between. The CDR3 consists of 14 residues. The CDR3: CATSPGAGANVLTF. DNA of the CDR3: TGTGCCACCTCTCCAGGGGCTGGGGCCAACGTCCTGACTTTC.

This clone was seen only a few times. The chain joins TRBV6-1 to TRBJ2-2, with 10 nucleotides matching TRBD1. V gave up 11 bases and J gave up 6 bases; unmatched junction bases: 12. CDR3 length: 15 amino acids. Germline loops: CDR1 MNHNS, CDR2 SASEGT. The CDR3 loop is CAAGDRGVSPGELFF. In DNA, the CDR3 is TGTGCCGCGGGGGACAGGGGTGTGTCTCCCGGGGAGCTGTTTTTT.

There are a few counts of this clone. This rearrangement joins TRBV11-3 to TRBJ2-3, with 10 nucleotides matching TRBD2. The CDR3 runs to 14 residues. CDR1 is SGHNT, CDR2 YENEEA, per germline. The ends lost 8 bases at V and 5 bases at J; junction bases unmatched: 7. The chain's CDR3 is CASAEAGGGDTQYF. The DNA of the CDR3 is TGTGCCAGCGCCGAAGCGGGAGGGGGAGATACGCAGTATTTT.

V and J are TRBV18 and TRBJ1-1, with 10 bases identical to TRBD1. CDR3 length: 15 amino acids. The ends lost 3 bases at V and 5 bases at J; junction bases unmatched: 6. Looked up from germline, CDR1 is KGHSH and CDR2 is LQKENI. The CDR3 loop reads CASSPGQGEVTEAFF. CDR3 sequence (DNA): TGTGCCAGCTCACCTGGACAGGGGGAGGTTACTGAAGCTTTCTTT.

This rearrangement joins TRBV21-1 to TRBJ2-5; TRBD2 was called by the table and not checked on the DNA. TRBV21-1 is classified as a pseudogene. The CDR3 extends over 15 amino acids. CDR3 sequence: CASSKEEGGRETQYF. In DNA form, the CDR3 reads TGTGCCAGCAGCAAAGAGGAGGGAGGGCGTGAGACCCAGTACTTC.

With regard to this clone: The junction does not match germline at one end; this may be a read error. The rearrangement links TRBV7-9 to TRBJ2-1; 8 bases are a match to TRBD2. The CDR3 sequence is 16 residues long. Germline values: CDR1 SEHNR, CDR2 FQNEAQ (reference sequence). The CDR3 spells CSSSSAIAGSSDEQFF. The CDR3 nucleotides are TGTTCCAGCAGCTCCGCGATAGCGGGATCTTCGGATGAGCAGTTCTTC.

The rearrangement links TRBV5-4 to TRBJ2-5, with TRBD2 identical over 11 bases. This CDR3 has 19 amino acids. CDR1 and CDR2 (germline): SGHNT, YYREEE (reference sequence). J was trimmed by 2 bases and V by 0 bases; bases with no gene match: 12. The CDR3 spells CASSLVPSSSGGTQETQYF. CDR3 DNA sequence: TGTGCCAGCAGCTTGGTTCCCTCATCTAGCGGGGGGACACAAGAGACCCAGTACTTC.

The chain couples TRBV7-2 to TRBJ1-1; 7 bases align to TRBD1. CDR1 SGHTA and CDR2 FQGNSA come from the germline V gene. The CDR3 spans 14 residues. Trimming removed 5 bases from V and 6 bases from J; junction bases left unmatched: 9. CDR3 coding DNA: TGTGCCAGCAGCCGGCAACAGGGGAGAGCTGAAGCTTTCTTT. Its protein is CASSRQQGRAEAFF.

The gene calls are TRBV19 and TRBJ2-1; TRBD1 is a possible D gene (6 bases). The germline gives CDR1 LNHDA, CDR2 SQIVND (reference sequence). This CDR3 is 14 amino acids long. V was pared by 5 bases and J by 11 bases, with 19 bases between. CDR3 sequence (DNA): TGTGCCAGTAGTTCGTTGGGCGACAGGTCCCAGCAGTTCTTC. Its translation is CASSSLGDRSQQFF. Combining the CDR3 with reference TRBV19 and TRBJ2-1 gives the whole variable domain DGGITQSPKYLFRKEGQNVTLSCEQNLNHDAMYWYRQDPGQGLRLIYYSQIVNDFQKGDIAEGYSVSREKKESFPLTVTSAQKNPTAFYLCASSSLGDRSQQFFGPGTRLTVL.

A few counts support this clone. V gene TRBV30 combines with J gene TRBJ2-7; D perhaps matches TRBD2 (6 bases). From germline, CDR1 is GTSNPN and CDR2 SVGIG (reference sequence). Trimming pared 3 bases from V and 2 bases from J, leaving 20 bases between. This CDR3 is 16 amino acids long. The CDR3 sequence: CAWRAGGSAGPYEQYF. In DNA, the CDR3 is TGTGCCTGGAGAGCCGGAGGGTCAGCGGGCCCCTACGAGCAGTACTTC.

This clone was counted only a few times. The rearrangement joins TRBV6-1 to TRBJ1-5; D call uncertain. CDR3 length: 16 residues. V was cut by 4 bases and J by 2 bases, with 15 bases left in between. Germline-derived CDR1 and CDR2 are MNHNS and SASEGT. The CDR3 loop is CASSVSGGRGNQPQHF. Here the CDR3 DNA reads TGTGCCAGCAGTGTCTCAGGAGGTAGGGGCAATCAGCCCCAGCATTTT.

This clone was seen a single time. The CDR3 region has the DNA TGTGCCAGCACCCGGGTATCTGGAAACACCATATATTTT. This codes for CASTRVSGNTIYF. The chain links TRBV11-2 to TRBJ1-3; D gene unclear. The V end was cut by 7 bases, the J end by 1 base, with 8 bases between. The CDR3 loop spans 13 amino acids. Germline CDR1 reads SGHAT; CDR2 reads FQNNGV.

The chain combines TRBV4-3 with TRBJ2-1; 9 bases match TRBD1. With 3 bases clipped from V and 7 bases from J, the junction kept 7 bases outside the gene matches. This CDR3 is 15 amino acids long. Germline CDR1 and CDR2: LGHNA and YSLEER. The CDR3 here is CASSQGTGNKNEQFF. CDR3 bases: TGCGCCAGCAGCCAGGGGACAGGGAATAAGAATGAGCAGTTCTTC.

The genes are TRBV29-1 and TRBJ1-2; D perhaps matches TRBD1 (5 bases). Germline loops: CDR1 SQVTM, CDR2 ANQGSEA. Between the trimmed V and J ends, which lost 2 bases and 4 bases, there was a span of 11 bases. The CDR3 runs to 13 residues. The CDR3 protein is CSVEFGGGYGYTF. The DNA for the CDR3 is TGCAGCGTTGAATTCGGGGGTGGCTATGGCTACACCTTC. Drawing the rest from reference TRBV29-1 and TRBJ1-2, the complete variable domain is SAVISQKPSRDICQRGTSLTIQCQVDSQVTMMFWYRQQPGQSLTLIATANQGSEATYESGFVIDKFPISRPNLTFSTLTVSNMSPEDSSIYLCSVEFGGGYGYTFGSGTRLTVV.

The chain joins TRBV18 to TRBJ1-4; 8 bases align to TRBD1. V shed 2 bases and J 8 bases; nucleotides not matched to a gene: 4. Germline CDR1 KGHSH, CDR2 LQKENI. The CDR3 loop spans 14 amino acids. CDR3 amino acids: CASSPGRGQEKLFF. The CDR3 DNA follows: TGTGCCAGCTCACCAGGCAGGGGGCAGGAAAAACTGTTTTTT. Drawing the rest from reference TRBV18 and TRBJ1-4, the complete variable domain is NAGVMQNPRHLVRRRGQEARLRCSPMKGHSHVYWYRQLPEEGLKFMVYLQKENIIDESGMPKERFSAEFPKEGPSILRIQQVVRGDSAAYFCASSPGRGQEKLFFGSGTQLSVL.